One sample yielded the 6 T cell receptor beta chains listed below, sequenced in a study of blood T cells in healthy people across ages. A J-beta primer mix and a sample-barcoded 5' primer were used in a second PCR of about 7 to 11 cycles. TCRdb re-derived calls from the 5' RACE reads in MiXCR, one entry per CDR3 protein. The repertoire has almost 550,000 distinct CDR3 sequences, less than 25% of them found once; the top ten carry roughly 9%. The sample also formed part of further work on T cells of mothers and their children.

The sequencing sample was made of blood. These receptors all come from a boy aged 5 to 17 in good health.

The J gene is TRBJ2-1, the V gene TRBV4-3; D is uncertain. This CDR3 is 16 amino acids long. Per the germline V gene, CDR1 is LGHNA and CDR2 is YSLEER. Trimming took off 4 bases at V and 2 bases at J, with 15 bases between the two ends. The DNA for the CDR3 is TGCGCCAGCAGCCGCCCGTCCAGCGCCGCCTACAATGAGCAGTTCTTC. Protein product: CASSRPSSAAYNEQFF.

The chain recombines TRBV5-6 with TRBJ1-4; possible D gene TRBD1, 6 bases. The germline gives CDR1 SGHDT, CDR2 YYEEEE. Trimming left V 4 bases short and J 2 bases short, with 12 bases between. This CDR3 spans 15 amino acids. As DNA, the CDR3 is TGTGCCAGCAGCGCCAGGGGTAGGACTAATGAAAAACTGTTTTTT. This sequence encodes CASSARGRTNEKLFF.

This sequence joins TRBV6-2 or TRBV6-3 and TRBJ2-5; 7 bases map to TRBD2. The DNA matches TRBJ2-7 better at its end, which makes the J call doubtful. Germline CDR1 is MNHEY and CDR2 is SVGEGT. This CDR3 region has 14 residues. The CDR3 DNA reads as TGTGCCAGCAGTTCGAGACTAGCAACCTACGAGCAGTACTTC. It yields the protein CASSSRLATYEQYF.

The rearrangement uses TRBV7-9 and TRBJ2-3; D gene ambiguous. CDR1 and CDR2 from the germline V gene are SEHNR and FQNEAQ (reference sequence). CDR3 length: 13 amino acids. Between the trimmed V and J ends, which lost 3 bases and 7 bases, there was a span of 11 bases. The CDR3 region has the DNA TGTGCCAGCAGCTTTCTTCCGAACCATACGCAGTATTTT. Protein product: CASSFLPNHTQYF. Filled out from reference TRBV7-9 and TRBJ2-3, the complete variable domain reads DTGVSQNPRHKITKRGQNVTFRCDPISEHNRLYWYRQTLGQGPEFLTYFQNEAQLEKSRLLSDRFSAERPKGSFSTLEIQRTEQGDSAMYLCASSFLPNHTQYFGPGTRLTVL.

This clonotype is a singleton in its sample. The chain employs TRBV6-2 or TRBV6-3 and TRBJ1-6; 7 positions match TRBD1. This CDR3 has 18 amino acids. Germline V gene sequence: CDR1 MNHEY, CDR2 SVGEGT. With V trimmed by 5 bases and J by 0 bases, 10 bases remained unmatched. The CDR3 reads CASSPPDRRDSYNSPLHF. The CDR3 DNA reads as TGTGCCAGCAGTCCGCCGGACAGGAGAGACTCCTATAATTCACCCCTCCACTTT.

CDR3 loop: CASSYQDYYNEQFF. The CDR3 nucleotides read TGTGCCAGCAGTTACCAGGACTACTACAATGAGCAGTTCTTC. V gene TRBV6-6 combines with J gene TRBJ2-1, with a tentative D call TRBD2 (6 bases). V was pared by 2 bases and J by 3 bases, with 8 bases between. The length of the CDR3 is 14 residues. Looked up from germline, CDR1 is MNHNY and CDR2 is SVGAGI (reference sequence).